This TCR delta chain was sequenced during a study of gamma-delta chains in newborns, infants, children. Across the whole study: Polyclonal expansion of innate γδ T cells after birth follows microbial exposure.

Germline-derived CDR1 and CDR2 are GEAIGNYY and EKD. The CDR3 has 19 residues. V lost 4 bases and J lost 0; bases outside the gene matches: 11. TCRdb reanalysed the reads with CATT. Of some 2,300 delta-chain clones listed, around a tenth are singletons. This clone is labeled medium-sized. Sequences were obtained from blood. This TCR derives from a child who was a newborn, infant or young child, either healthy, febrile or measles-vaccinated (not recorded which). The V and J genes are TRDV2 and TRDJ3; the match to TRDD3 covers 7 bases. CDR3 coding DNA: TGTGCCTGTGATCCCCTAACTGGGGATAGCTCCTGGGACACCCGACAGATGTTTTTC. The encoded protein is CACDPLTGDSSWDTRQMFF.